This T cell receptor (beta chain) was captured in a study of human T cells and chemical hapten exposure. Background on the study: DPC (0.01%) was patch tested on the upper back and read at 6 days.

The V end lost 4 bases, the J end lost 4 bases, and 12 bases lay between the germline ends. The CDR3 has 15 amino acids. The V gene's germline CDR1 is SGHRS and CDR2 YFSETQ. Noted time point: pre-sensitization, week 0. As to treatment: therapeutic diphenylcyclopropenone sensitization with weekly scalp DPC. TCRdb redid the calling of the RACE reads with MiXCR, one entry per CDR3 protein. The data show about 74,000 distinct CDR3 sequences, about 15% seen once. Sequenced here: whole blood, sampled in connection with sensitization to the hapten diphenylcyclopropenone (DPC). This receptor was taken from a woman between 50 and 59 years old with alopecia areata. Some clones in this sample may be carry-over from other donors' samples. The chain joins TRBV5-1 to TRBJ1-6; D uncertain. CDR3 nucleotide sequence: TGCGCCAGCAGCATACGGACGGAATATAATTCACCCCTCCACTTT. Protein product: CASSIRTEYNSPLHF. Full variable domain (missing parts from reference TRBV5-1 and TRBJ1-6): KAGVTQTPRYLIKTRGQQVTLSCSPISGHRSVSWYQQTPGQGLQFLFEYFSETQRNKGNFPGRFSGRQFSNSRSEMNVSTLELGDSALYLCASSIRTEYNSPLHFGNGTRLTVT.